A single T cell receptor beta chain is shown here with its context. This record comes from a study of shared clonotypes between healthy human individuals. Libraries were prepared by immunoSEQ multiplex PCR; TCRdb keeps only in-frame clonotypes and omits some of them. The data contain about 2 million clones, about 95% of them seen just once; the ten biggest clones take up around 0.13%. This sequence was found in a man in his late teens or twenties in good health. The sample was naive CD4+ T cells sorted from blood. Subset specified: CD45RA+ positively selected.

CDR3 coding DNA: TGCGCCAGCAGCCCCCGTTGGGGGGGAGGTCAAGAGACCCAGTACTTC. Translating gives CASSPRWGGGQETQYF. The rearrangement links TRBV5-1 to TRBJ2-5; 7 nucleotides line up with TRBD2. V shed 4 bases and J 2 bases; nucleotides not matched to a gene: 11. The CDR3 sequence is 16 residues long. Germline V lookup: CDR1 SGHRS, CDR2 YFSETQ.